Shown below are 22 T cell receptor beta chains from a single sample sequenced in a study of T cell changes during pregnancy in multiple sclerosis. TCRdb keeps only in-frame clones here, not all; method: immunoSEQ multiplex PCR. The table includes more than 55,000 clones, about nine tenths detected once. The specimen was peripheral blood, collected in the second trimester of pregnancy. Receptors were obtained from a female donor with multiple sclerosis, enrolled in a pregnancy study.

The DNA of the CDR3 is TGTGCCATCAGTGGACCGGGACTAGCAGAAGAGACCCAGTACTTC. Protein sequence: CAISGPGLAEETQYF. V usage is TRBV10-3 and J usage is TRBJ2-5, with 9 bases matching TRBD2. Germline V CDR1 and CDR2: ENHRY, SYGVKD. V was clipped by 4 bases and J by 3 bases; unmatched bases: 6. There are 15 residues in the CDR3.

This clone is a singleton in its sample. V and J are TRBV9 and TRBJ1-5, with 8 nucleotides matching TRBD1. The germline CDR1 and CDR2 sequences are SGDLS and YYNGEE. After removal of 0 bases from V and 4 bases from J, the junction contained 6 bases not matched to a gene. The CDR3 runs 16 residues. DNA of the CDR3: TGTGCCAGCAGCGTAGTAGGACAGGGAGAGAATCAGCCCCAGCATTTT. It translates to CASSVVGQGENQPQHF.

The chain employs TRBV30 and TRBJ1-5, with 9 bases aligning to TRBD1. Germline V gene sequence: CDR1 GTSNPN, CDR2 SVGIG (reference sequence). V trimming: 2 bases; J trimming: 5 bases; junction bases outside the gene matches: 1. This CDR3 spans 13 amino acids. The CDR3 protein is CAWSRQGDQPQHF. As DNA, the CDR3 is TGTGCCTGGAGTCGACAGGGGGATCAGCCCCAGCATTTT. The variable domain in full, with the rest retrieved from reference TRBV30 and TRBJ1-5, is SQTIHQWPATLVQPVGSPLSLECTVEGTSNPNLYWYRQAAGRGLQLLFYSVGIGQISSEVPQNLSASRPQDRQFILSSKKLLLSDSGFYLCAWSRQGDQPQHFGDGTRLSIL.

In this sample, this clone turned up a few times. The V gene is TRBV27, the J gene TRBJ1-1; D gene ambiguous. Trimming shortened V by 5 bases and J by 1 base, and 8 bases separated the two germline ends. The V gene's germline CDR1 is MNHEY and CDR2 SMNVEV (reference sequence). The CDR3 totals 13 residues. This chain's CDR3 is CASSPQWNTEAFF. The CDR3 DNA sequence: TGTGCCAGCAGTCCCCAGTGGAACACTGAAGCTTTCTTT.

The rearrangement uses TRBV7-2 and TRBJ2-1; D may be TRBD1 (6 bases). This CDR3 comprises 14 residues. The V end lost 8 bases, the J end lost 1 base, and 12 bases lay between the germline ends. CDR1 is SGHTA, CDR2 FQGNSA, per germline. The CDR3 region is CASGNRDSYNEQFF. The CDR3 DNA follows: TGTGCCAGCGGCAACAGGGATTCCTACAATGAGCAGTTCTTC.

This clone was observed once. The rearrangement joins TRBV7-2 to TRBJ2-7; 10 positions agree with TRBD2. The V segment lost 5 bases and the J segment 2 bases; nucleotides outside the gene matches: 6. The V gene's germline CDR1 is SGHTA and CDR2 FQGNSA. This CDR3 has 15 amino acids. CDR3 amino acids: CASSRTSGITYEQYF. The CDR3 DNA sequence: TGTGCCAGCAGCCGGACTAGCGGTATAACCTACGAGCAGTACTTC.

V usage is TRBV6-5 and J usage is TRBJ1-2; 7 positions match TRBD1. V was clipped by 7 bases and J by 8 bases; unmatched bases: 10. The CDR3 loop spans 13 amino acids. In germline, CDR1 is MNHEY, CDR2 SVGAGI. The CDR3 DNA sequence: TGTGCCAGCACCCCACGGGACAGTTCGGGCTACACCTTC. It specifies CASTPRDSSGYTF.

The rearrangement uses TRBV29-1 and TRBJ2-7; D is ambiguous. This CDR3 is 10 amino acids long. CDR1 SQVTM and CDR2 ANQGSEA come from the germline V gene. Trimming removed 4 bases from V and 5 bases from J, with 6 bases in between. The CDR3 DNA is TGCAGCGTTGCCCAGGACGAGCAGTACTTC. It yields the protein CSVAQDEQYF.

The DNA of the CDR3 is TGTGCCAGTAGTATCGGTCAAGAGACCCAGTACTTC. Protein sequence: CASSIGQETQYF. The chain couples TRBV19 to TRBJ2-5; no clear D. The CDR3 is made up of 12 amino acids. The ends were cut back, 3 bases at V and 2 bases at J, with 4 bases in the middle. Germline CDR1 is LNHDA and CDR2 is SQIVND (reference sequence).

The rearrangement joins TRBV19 to TRBJ1-4; D perhaps matches TRBD1 (6 bases). The CDR3 has 16 amino acids. Trimming left V 6 bases short and J 8 bases short, with 22 bases between. Germline V CDR1 and CDR2: LNHDA, SQIVND (reference sequence). CDR3 residues: CASSVPAGTSREKLFF. Here the CDR3 DNA reads TGTGCCAGTAGCGTCCCCGCCGGGACATCTAGAGAAAAACTGTTTTTT.

The chain carries TRBV4-2 and TRBJ2-2, with TRBD1 as a possible D gene (5 bases). The CDR3 has 18 amino acids. V was shortened by 6 bases and J by 2 bases, with 22 bases between the two germline ends. Looked up from germline, CDR1 is LGHNA and CDR2 is YNFKEQ. The CDR3 is CASSTTIYNRRNTGELFF. As DNA, the CDR3 is TGTGCCAGCAGTACAACTATTTATAACAGGAGAAACACCGGGGAGCTGTTTTTT.

The chain carries TRBV12-5 and TRBJ2-7, with TRBD1 identical over 10 bases. Losses at the gene ends were 3 bases for V and 2 bases for J; bases not matched to a gene: 7. The germline V gene has CDR1 LGHNT and CDR2 FRNRAP. The CDR3 is 16 residues long. CDR3 in amino acids: CASGFLRDRGAYEQYF. CDR3 sequence (DNA): TGTGCTAGTGGTTTCCTCCGGGACAGGGGCGCCTACGAGCAGTACTTC.

The rearrangement links TRBV16 to TRBJ2-7; 7 bases are a match to TRBD1. V shed 3 bases, J shed 7 bases, and the junction held 3 bases outside the gene matches. Germline V gene sequence: CDR1 KGHSY, CDR2 FQNENV. The CDR3 runs to 12 residues. In DNA, the CDR3 is TGTGCCAGCAGCCAGGACAGGTTTGAGCAGTACTTC. Translated, it gives CASSQDRFEQYF.

The CDR3 bases are TGTGCCAGCAGCTTGCCTAATTACGCTGGAAACACCATATATTTT. Its translation: CASSLPNYAGNTIYF. The chain joins TRBV5-6 to TRBJ1-3; D not resolved. The CDR3 loop spans 15 amino acids. The ends were cut back, 1 base at V and 2 bases at J, with 10 bases in the middle. In germline, CDR1 is SGHDT, CDR2 YYEEEE.

This sequence joins TRBV6-4 and TRBJ2-1, with D maybe TRBD2 (5 bases). Trimming cost V 7 bases and J 4 bases, with 20 bases left between them. The CDR3 sequence is 16 residues long. Germline CDR1 MRHNA, CDR2 SNTAGT. CDR3 region: CASTPEFLAPYNEQFF. The CDR3 bases are TGTGCCAGCACCCCGGAGTTTCTAGCTCCATACAATGAGCAGTTCTTC.

The chain carries TRBV7-9 and TRBJ1-1; D is undetermined. V lost 6 bases and J lost 1, with 9 bases in between. CDR1 is SEHNR and CDR2 is FQNEAQ in the germline V gene (reference sequence). This CDR3 spans 13 amino acids. CDR3: CASSHEWNTEAFF. The DNA for the CDR3 is TGTGCCAGCAGTCACGAGTGGAACACTGAAGCTTTCTTT.

This clone was seen just once. This chain links TRBV6-1 with TRBJ1-2; D possibly corresponds to TRBD1 (5 bases). Germline CDR1 reads MNHNS; CDR2 reads SASEGT. The CDR3 is 14 residues long. V was clipped by 4 bases and J by 2 bases, with 11 bases between them. CDR3 region: CASSGQLRNYGYTF. DNA for the CDR3: TGTGCCAGCAGTGGACAGCTTAGAAACTATGGCTACACCTTC.

The chain employs TRBV7-9 and TRBJ1-5, with 8 nucleotides matching TRBD1. After removal of 5 bases from V and 8 bases from J, the junction contained 17 bases not matched to a gene. The CDR3 covers 17 residues. Germline V CDR1 and CDR2: SEHNR, FQNEAQ (reference sequence). CDR3 DNA: TGTGCCAGCAGCAAAATACGCGGGACAGGCCCCGGGAAGCCCCAGCATTTT. Its translation: CASSKIRGTGPGKPQHF.

The chain employs TRBV6-5 and TRBJ2-1; 7 bases fit TRBD2. The CDR3 consists of 16 residues. Germline CDR1 is MNHEY and CDR2 is SVGAGI. V lost 0 bases, J lost 0 bases, and 2 bases stayed unmatched. The CDR3 DNA follows: TGTGCCAGCAGTTACTCGGGCGGGAGCTCCTACAATGAGCAGTTCTTC. Protein sequence: CASSYSGGSSYNEQFF.

J is TRBJ1-5 and V is TRBV27; D is uncertain. The CDR3 contains 15 residues. CDR1 is MNHEY, CDR2 SMNVEV, per germline (reference sequence). The V end lost 2 bases, the J end lost 2 bases, and 10 bases lay between the germline ends. CDR3 region: CASSLRGRGNQPQHF. The DNA of the CDR3 is TGTGCCAGCAGTTTACGAGGGCGCGGCAATCAGCCCCAGCATTTT.

V gene TRBV11-2 combines with J gene TRBJ2-7; a weak D match, TRBD2 (6 bases). Trimming took 3 bases from V and 2 from J, leaving 14 bases between them. CDR3 size: 15 residues. Germline CDR1 is SGHAT and CDR2 is FQNNGV. CDR3 in amino acids: CASSLGRDVAYEQYF. DNA of the CDR3: TGTGCCAGCAGCTTGGGGCGGGACGTAGCCTACGAGCAGTACTTC.

The chain is built from TRBV9 and TRBJ2-5; 7 bases map to TRBD2. The J call is uncertain, as TRBJ2-7 better fits the DNA end. Germline values: CDR1 SGDLS, CDR2 YYNGEE. The CDR3 is 15 amino acids. CDR3 protein: CASSVAGGGAYEQYF. In DNA, the CDR3 is TGTGCCAGCAGCGTAGCCGGGGGAGGGGCCTACGAGCAGTACTTC.